This T cell receptor beta chain is drawn from a study of memory B cells and T cells in multiple sclerosis. Study outcomes and limitations: Compartments had unequal clone-set sizes, affecting shared clonotype counts.

The data were produced by immunoSEQ multiplex PCR, yet TCRdb's version contains in-frame clones alone and is incomplete. The data hold 12,000 to 15,000 clones, with roughly three quarters observed a single time. A note on this clone: The antigen remains unidentified.

The receptor was isolated from a human donor with multiple sclerosis. Source material: memory (CD45RO+) CD4+ T cells from blood.

The CDR3 reads CATSRPLAGETQYF. CDR3 nucleotides: TGTGCCACCAGCAGACCTCTAGCGGGAGAGACCCAGTACTTC. The chain joins TRBV15 to TRBJ2-5; 8 bases agree with TRBD2. V dropped 2 bases and J dropped 4; count of bases not matched to a gene: 3. CDR3 length: 14 residues. Germline values: CDR1 LNHNV, CDR2 YYDKDF (reference sequence).